These T cell receptor beta chains were read from a single sample in a study of shared clonotypes between healthy human individuals. The protocol was immunoSEQ multiplex PCR, while the TCRdb copy is restricted to in-frame clones and leaves out a portion. The sample lists some 490,000 clones; 60% to 80% were seen once. The sequenced sample consisted of PBMCs. These receptors came from a woman aged 40-49 years in good health. Some clones in this sample may be carry-over from other donors' samples. Both conserved end residues are part of each CDR3. Each record gives: D gene, clone size, J gene, V gene, CDR3 DNA, CDR3 protein. A D gene is named only where the DNA matches it firmly. The listing skips clone size in some rows; elsewhere it reads once, few, many or a size class.

.,few,TRBJ1-3,TRBV28,TGTGCCAGCATTAGCACTGCTGGAAACACCATATATTTT,CASISTAGNTIYF
TRBD2,.,TRBJ2-1,TRBV15,TGTGCCACCAGCAGAGCGGGGGGCGGGAGGCCTCATGAGCAGTTCTTC,CATSRAGGGRPHEQFF
.,few,TRBJ1-4,TRBV28,TGTGCCAGCAGAAAACCGACAGGCCCTAATGAAAAACTGTTTTTT,CASRKPTGPNEKLFF
TRBD1,.,TRBJ2-3,TRBV7-6,TGTGCCAGCAGCTACGGGGGACAGGGGTTAGGAGATACGCAGTATTTT,CASSYGGQGLGDTQYF
.,.,TRBJ2-7,TRBV9,TGTGCCAGCAGCGTAGGGGGGGTGAGGGACGAGCAGTACTTC,CASSVGGVRDEQYF
TRBD1,.,TRBJ2-6,TRBV28,TGTGCCAGCAGTCCCGGGACAGGGGCTTACTCTGGGGCCAACGTCCTGACTTTC,CASSPGTGAYSGANVLTF
TRBD2,.,TRBJ2-2,TRBV30,TGTGCCTGGAAGTCTAGCGGGAACACCGGGGAGCTGTTTTTT,CAWKSSGNTGELFF
TRBD2,.,TRBJ2-1,TRBV11-2,TGTGCCAGCAGCCCGAATAGCGGGAGTTTCGATGAGCAGTTCTTC,CASSPNSGSFDEQFF
TRBD2,few,TRBJ2-7,TRBV2,TGTGCCAGCAGTGAAGCGCTCAGGACTAGCGGGTACGAGCAGTACTTC,CASSEALRTSGYEQYF
TRBD2,.,TRBJ2-2,TRBV7-2,TGTGCCAGCAGCTTCTCACTAGCGGGAGCCGGGGAGCTGTTTTTT,CASSFSLAGAGELFF
TRBD2,.,TRBJ2-7,TRBV5-3,TGTGCCAGAAGCCGCGGGGGACTAGCCCTCTCCTACGAGCAGTACTTC,CARSRGGLALSYEQYF
.,.,TRBJ2-1,TRBV25-1,TGTGCCAGCAGTGGCAGGATCTCGGGCAATGAGCAGTTCTTC,CASSGRISGNEQFF
.,.,TRBJ2-5,TRBV18,TGTGCCAGCTCACCCCCGACGGTAGAGACCCAGTACTTC,CASSPPTVETQYF
TRBD2,few,TRBJ2-7,TRBV2,TGTGCCAGCACCCGGGACTACTCCTACGAGCAGTACTTC,CASTRDYSYEQYF
TRBD1,.,TRBJ1-1,TRBV9,TGTGCCAGCAGCGCCGGGGACAGGGGGTTCCTGAACACTGAAGCTTTCTTT,CASSAGDRGFLNTEAFF
.,.,TRBJ1-2,TRBV7-9,TGTGCCAGCACCCGCTCGGCAGATTCCTATGGCTACACCTTC,CASTRSADSYGYTF
.,few,TRBJ2-2,TRBV5-1,TGCGCCAGCAGCTTGGGAGGGAACACCGGGGAGCTGTTTTTT,CASSLGGNTGELFF
.,once,TRBJ2-7,TRBV6-1,TGTGCCAGCACGGCTAGAAGCTTGTTTCGGGGGCAGTACTTC,CASTARSLFRGQYF
.,.,TRBJ2-5,TRBV6-5,TGTGCCAGCAGTTACTCGGGTTGGGGGAACCAAGAGACCCAGTACTTC,CASSYSGWGNQETQYF
.,few,TRBJ2-1,TRBV5-1,TGCGCCAGCAGCTTGCTCCCCCGAGGAGGAAGCGGTGAGCAGTTCTTC,CASSLLPRGGSGEQFF
TRBD2,.,TRBJ2-5,TRBV28,TGTGCCAGCAGTTTACCTAGCGGGAGTGGAGAGACCCAGTACTTC,CASSLPSGSGETQYF
.,few,TRBJ1-1,TRBV9,TGTGCCAGCAGCGTAGAGGGGGATAACACTGAAGCTTTCTTT,CASSVEGDNTEAFF
TRBD1,.,TRBJ1-2,TRBV28,TGTGCCATCCGGACAGGGGGCGGCTATGGCTACACCTTC,CAIRTGGGYGYTF
TRBD2,.,TRBJ2-7,TRBV27,TGTGCCAGCAGTTTATCGCGGGAGGGTTGGGACGAGCAGTACTTC,CASSLSREGWDEQYF
TRBD1,.,TRBJ1-5,TRBV28,TGTGCCAGCGAGGTAAGGGGACAGGGTTATCAGCCCCAGCATTTT,CASEVRGQGYQPQHF
TRBD1,.,TRBJ1-5,TRBV28,TGTGCCAGCAGTGTGACAGGGGGCAATCAGCCCCAGCATTTT,CASSVTGGNQPQHF
.,.,TRBJ1-4,TRBV28,TGTGCCAGCAGCTCACCCCGACAGGCTGCTAATGAAAAACTGTTTTTT,CASSSPRQAANEKLFF